The clone carrying this T cell receptor (beta chain) has only a few counts. Its specificity is unknown. From the 5' RACE reads, TCRdb called clonotypes with MiXCR, one entry per CDR3 protein. The data hold roughly 370,000 distinct CDR3 sequences, with about 16% observed a single time. This specimen belongs to a study of T-cell memory formation after mild COVID-19. General study findings and limits: The main location of contracting CD4+ clones was CM and EM, and that of contracting CD8+ clones was EMRA.

The sample consisted of PBMCs or a T cell subset sorted from them (not recorded which). The receptor was isolated from a man younger than 30 who had mild COVID-19 (a few samples of this study predate the infection). Cell type and time point are not known.

CDR3 protein: CASSDFADTQYF. The CDR3 region has the DNA TGTGCCAGCAGTGATTTTGCAGATACGCAGTATTTT. The gene calls are TRBV25-1 and TRBJ2-3; the D is unclear. Germline V gene sequence: CDR1 MGHDK, CDR2 SYGVNS. V was trimmed by 3 bases and J by 4 bases, leaving 5 bases between them. The CDR3 is made up of 12 amino acids.